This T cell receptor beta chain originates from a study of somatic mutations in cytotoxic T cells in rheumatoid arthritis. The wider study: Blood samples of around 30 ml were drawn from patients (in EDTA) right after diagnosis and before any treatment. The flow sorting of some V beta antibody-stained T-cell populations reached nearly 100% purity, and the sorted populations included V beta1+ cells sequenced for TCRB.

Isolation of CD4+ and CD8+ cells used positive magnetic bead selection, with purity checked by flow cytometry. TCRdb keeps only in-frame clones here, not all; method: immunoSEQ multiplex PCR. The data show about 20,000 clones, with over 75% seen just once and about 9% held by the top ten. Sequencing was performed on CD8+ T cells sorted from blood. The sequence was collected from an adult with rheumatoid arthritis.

CDR3 nucleotides: TGTGCCAGCAGTTTAAAACATGGCTACGAGCAGTACTTC. Translation: CASSLKHGYEQYF. The chain has TRBV27 and TRBJ2-7; no clear D gene. Trimming removed 2 bases at V and 3 bases at J, with 8 bases between. The germline CDR1 and CDR2 sequences are MNHEY and SMNVEV (reference sequence). The CDR3 totals 13 residues.